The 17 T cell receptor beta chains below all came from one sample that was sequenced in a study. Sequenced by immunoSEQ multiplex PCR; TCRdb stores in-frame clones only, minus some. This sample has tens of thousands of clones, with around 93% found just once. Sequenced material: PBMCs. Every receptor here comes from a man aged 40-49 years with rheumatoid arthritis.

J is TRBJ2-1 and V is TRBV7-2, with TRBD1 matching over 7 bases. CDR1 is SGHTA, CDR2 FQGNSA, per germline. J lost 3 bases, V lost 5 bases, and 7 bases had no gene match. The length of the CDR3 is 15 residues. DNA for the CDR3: TGTGCCAGCAGCCCAGCTGGACAGGTCTACAATGAGCAGTTCTTC. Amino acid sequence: CASSPAGQVYNEQFF. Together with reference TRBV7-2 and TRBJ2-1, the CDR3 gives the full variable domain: GAGVSQSPSNKVTEKGKDVELRCDPISGHTALYWYRQSLGQGLEFLIYFQGNSAPDKSGLPSDRFSAERTGGSVSTLTIQRTQQEDSAVYLCASSPAGQVYNEQFFGPGTRLTVL.

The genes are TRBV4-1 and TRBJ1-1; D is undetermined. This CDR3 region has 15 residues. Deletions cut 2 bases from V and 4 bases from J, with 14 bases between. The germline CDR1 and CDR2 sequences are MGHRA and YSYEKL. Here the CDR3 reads CASSQSTGVGTEAFF. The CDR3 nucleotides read TGCGCCAGCAGCCAAAGCACGGGTGTGGGCACTGAAGCTTTCTTT.

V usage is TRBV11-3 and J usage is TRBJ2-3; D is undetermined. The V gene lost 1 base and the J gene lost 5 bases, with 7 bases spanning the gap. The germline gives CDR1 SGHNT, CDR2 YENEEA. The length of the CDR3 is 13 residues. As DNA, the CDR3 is TGTGCCAGCAGCTTAGGCGGCAAAGATACGCAGTATTTT. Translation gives CASSLGGKDTQYF.

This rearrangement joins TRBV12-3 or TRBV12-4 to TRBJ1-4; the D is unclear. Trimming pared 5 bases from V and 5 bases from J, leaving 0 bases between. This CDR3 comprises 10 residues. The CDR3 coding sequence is TGTGCCAGCAGTAATGAAAAACTGTTTTTT. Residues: CASSNEKLFF.

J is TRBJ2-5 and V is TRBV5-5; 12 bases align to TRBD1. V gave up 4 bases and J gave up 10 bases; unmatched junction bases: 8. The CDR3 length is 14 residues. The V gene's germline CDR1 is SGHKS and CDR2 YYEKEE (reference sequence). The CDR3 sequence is CASSPGTGGAFQYF. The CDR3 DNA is TGTGCCAGCAGCCCAGGGACAGGGGGCGCGTTCCAGTACTTC.

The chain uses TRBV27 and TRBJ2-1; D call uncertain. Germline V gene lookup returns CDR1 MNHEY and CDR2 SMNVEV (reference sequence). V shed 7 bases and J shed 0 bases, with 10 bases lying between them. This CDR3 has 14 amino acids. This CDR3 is CASKGGGSYNEQFF. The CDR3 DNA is TGTGCCAGCAAGGGCGGTGGCTCCTACAATGAGCAGTTCTTC.

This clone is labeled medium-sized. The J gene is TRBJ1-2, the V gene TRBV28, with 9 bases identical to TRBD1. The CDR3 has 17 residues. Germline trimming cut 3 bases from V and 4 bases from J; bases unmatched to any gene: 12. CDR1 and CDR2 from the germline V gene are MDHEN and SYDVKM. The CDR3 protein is CASSFLPSSDRGYGYTF. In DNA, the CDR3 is TGTGCCAGCAGTTTCCTCCCTTCTTCGGACAGGGGCTATGGCTACACCTTC.

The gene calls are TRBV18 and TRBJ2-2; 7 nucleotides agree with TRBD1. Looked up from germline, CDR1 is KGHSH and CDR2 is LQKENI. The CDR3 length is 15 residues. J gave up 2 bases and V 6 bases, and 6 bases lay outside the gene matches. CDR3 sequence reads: CASSRGTVNTGELFF. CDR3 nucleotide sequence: TGTGCCAGCTCCAGGGGGACAGTTAACACCGGGGAGCTGTTTTTT.

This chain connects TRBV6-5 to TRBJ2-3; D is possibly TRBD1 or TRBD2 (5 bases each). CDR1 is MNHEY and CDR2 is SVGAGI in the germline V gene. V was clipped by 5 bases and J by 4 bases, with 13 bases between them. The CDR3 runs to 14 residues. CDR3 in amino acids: CASSLRGRSDTQYF. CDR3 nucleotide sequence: TGTGCCAGCAGTCTGAGGGGAAGGTCAGATACGCAGTATTTT.

The CDR3 sequence is CASSLAPSSDTQYF. DNA for the CDR3: TGTGCCAGCAGCTTAGCGCCCAGTTCAGATACGCAGTATTTT. V usage is TRBV11-3 and J usage is TRBJ2-3; no definite D call. Per the germline V gene, CDR1 is SGHNT and CDR2 is YENEEA. V lost 1 base to trimming and J lost 4 bases, with 9 bases between them. CDR3 length: 14 residues.

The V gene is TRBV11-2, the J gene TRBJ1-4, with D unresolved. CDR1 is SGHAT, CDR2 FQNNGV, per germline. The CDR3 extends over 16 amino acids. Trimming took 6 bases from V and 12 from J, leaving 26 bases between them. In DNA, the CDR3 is TGTGCCAGCAGTCACACCTCAGCGGGTGTTTGGGATCAACTGTTTTTT. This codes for CASSHTSAGVWDQLFF. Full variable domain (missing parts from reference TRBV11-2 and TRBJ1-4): EAGVAQSPRYKIIEKRQSVAFWCNPISGHATLYWYQQILGQGPKLLIQFQNNGVVDDSQLPKDRFSAERLKGVDSTLKIQPAKLEDSAVYLCASSHTSAGVWDQLFFGSGTQLSVL.

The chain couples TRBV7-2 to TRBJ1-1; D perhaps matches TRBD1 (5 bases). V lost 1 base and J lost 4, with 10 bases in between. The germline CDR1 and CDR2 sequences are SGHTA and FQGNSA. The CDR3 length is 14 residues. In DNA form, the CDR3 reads TGTGCCAGCAGCTTAGTGCAGGGCGGCACTGAAGCTTTCTTT. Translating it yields CASSLVQGGTEAFF.

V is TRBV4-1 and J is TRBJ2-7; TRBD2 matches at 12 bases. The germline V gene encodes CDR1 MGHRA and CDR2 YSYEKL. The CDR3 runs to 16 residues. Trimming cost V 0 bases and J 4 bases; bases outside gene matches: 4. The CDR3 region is CASSQEGTSGFYEQYF. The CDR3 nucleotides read TGCGCCAGCAGCCAAGAGGGGACTAGCGGGTTTTACGAGCAGTACTTC.

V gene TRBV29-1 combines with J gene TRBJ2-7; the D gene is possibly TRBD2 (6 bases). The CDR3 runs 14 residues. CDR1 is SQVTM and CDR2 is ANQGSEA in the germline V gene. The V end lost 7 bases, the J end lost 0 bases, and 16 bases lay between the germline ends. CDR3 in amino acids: CSARDRRDSYEQYF. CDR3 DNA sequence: TGCAGCGCCCGAGATAGGCGGGACTCCTACGAGCAGTACTTC.

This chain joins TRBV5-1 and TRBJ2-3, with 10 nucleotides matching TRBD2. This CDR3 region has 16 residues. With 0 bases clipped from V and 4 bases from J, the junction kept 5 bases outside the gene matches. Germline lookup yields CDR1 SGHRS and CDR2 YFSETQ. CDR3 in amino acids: CASSLALAGVADTQYF. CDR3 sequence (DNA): TGCGCCAGCAGCTTGGCTCTAGCGGGAGTCGCAGATACGCAGTATTTT.

The CDR3 coding sequence is TGTGCCTGGACCCAACAGGTTTTTAATGAAAAACTGTTTTTT. It yields the protein CAWTQQVFNEKLFF. The gene calls are TRBV30 and TRBJ1-4, with D possibly TRBD1 on 5 matching bases. The CDR3 consists of 14 residues. Germline CDR1 and CDR2: GTSNPN and SVGIG (reference sequence). V lost 4 bases, J lost 4 bases, and 13 bases lay in between.

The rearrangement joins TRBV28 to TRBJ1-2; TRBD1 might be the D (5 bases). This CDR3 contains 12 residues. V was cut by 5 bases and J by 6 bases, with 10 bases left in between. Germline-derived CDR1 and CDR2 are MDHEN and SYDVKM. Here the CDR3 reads CASSGAGHGYTF. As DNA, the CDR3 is TGTGCCAGCAGTGGAGCGGGACATGGCTACACCTTC.